The sequence of this T cell receptor (beta chain) was determined in a study of cytomegalovirus exposure and HLA in healthy donors. CDR3 length: 14 amino acids. Trimming took 3 bases from V and 3 from J, leaving 12 bases between them. Germline CDR1 and CDR2: SEHNR and FQNEAQ (reference sequence). Generated by immunoSEQ multiplex PCR, the TCRdb table keeps only in-frame clones and is missing some. Here the sample spans some 130,000 clones, roughly 90% being singletons. This clonotype originated in a young woman in good health and CMV-seropositive. Sample: PBMCs. This sequence joins TRBV7-9 and TRBJ2-7; D remains unclear. The CDR3 coding sequence is TGTGCCAGCAGCTTCCCAGGCAAAAACTACGAGCAGTACTTC. It yields the protein CASSFPGKNYEQYF.